What follows is one TCR beta chain and its context. The data stem from a study of graft-versus-host responses after intestinal transplantation. Germline lookup yields CDR1 LNHDA and CDR2 SQIVND (reference sequence). The CDR3 consists of 16 residues. The V end was cut by 3 bases, the J end by 2 bases, with 11 bases between. Assay used: immunoSEQ multiplex PCR; TCRdb lists only in-frame clones, some missing. The sample yields 15,000 or so clones, approximately 88% seen once. Here the sequenced sample was PBMCs, taken roughly 15 weeks after intestinal transplant. The rearrangement links TRBV19 to TRBJ1-6; possibly TRBD1 for D (6 bases). The clonotype was recovered from a human patient who received an intestinal transplant, so some T cells may come from the graft donor. The CDR3 loop reads CASSMTGGTYNSPLHF. The CDR3 DNA reads TGTGCCAGTAGTATGACAGGAGGTACCTATAATTCACCCCTCCACTTT.